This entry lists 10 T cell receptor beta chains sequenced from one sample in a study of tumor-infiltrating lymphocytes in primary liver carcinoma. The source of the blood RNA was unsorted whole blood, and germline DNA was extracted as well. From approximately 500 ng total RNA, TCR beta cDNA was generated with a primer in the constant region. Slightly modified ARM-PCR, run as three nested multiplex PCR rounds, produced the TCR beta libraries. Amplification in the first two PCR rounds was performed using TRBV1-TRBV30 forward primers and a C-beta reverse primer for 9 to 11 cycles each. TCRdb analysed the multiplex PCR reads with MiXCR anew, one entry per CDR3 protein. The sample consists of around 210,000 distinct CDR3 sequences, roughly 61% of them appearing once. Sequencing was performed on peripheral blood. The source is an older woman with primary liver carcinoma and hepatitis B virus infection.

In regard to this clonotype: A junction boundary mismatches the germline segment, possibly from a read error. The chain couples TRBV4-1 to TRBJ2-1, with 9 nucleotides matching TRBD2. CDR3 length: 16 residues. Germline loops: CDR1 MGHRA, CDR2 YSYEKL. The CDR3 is CASSHGASGKRYEQFF. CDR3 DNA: TGCGCTAGCAGCCACGGAGCTAGCGGGAAGAGGTATGAGCAGTTCTTC.

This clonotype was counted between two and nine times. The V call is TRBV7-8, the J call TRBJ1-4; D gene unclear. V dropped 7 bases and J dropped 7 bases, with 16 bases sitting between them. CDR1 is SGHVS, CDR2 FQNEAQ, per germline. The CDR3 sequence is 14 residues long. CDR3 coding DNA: TGTGCCAGCACCCGGGATTTAAGTGGTGAAAAACTGTTTTTT. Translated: CASTRDLSGEKLFF.

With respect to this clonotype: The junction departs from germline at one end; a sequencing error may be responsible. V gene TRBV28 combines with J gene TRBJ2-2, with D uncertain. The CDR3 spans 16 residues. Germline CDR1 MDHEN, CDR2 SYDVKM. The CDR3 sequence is CANSKPNGKSTGELFF. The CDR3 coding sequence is TGTGCCAACAGTAAACCTAATGGAAAGTCCACCGGGGAGCTGTTTTTT. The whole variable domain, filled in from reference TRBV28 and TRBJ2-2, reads DVKVTQSSRYLVKRTGEKVFLECVQDMDHENMFWYRQDPGLGLRLIYFSYDVKMKEKGDIPEGYSVSREKKERFSLILESASTNQTSMYLCANSKPNGKSTGELFFGEGSRLTVL.

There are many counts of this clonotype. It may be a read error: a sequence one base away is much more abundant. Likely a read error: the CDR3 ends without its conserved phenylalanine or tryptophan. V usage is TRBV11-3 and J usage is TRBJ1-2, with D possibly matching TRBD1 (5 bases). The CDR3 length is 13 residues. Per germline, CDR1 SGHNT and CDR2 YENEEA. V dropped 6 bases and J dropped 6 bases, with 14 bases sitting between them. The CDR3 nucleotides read TGTGCCAGCAGTGTCCAGGGAAGCGATGGCTACACCCTC. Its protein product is CASSVQGSDGYTL.

The CDR3 DNA reads TGCGCCAGTAGCCCGGACGGGAGGAACACTGAAGCTTTCTTT. Protein sequence: CASSPDGRNTEAFF. The chain is built from TRBV5-1 and TRBJ1-1; D remains unclear. The V gene's germline CDR1 is SGHRS and CDR2 YFSETQ. The CDR3 covers 14 residues. V gave up 8 bases and J gave up 1 base, with 15 bases separating them. Supplemented by reference TRBV5-1 and TRBJ1-1, the full variable domain reads KAGVTQTPRYLIKTRGQQVTLSCSPISGHRSVSWYQQTPGQGLQFLFEYFSETQRNKGNFPGRFSGRQFSNSRSEMNVSTLELGDSALYLCASSPDGRNTEAFFGQGTRLTVV.

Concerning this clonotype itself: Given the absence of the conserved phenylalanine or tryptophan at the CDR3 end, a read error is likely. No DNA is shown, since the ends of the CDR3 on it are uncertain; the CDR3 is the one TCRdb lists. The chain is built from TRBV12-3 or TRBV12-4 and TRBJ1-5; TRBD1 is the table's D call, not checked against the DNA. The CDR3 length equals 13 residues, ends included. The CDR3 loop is CASTPGGNQPQHS.

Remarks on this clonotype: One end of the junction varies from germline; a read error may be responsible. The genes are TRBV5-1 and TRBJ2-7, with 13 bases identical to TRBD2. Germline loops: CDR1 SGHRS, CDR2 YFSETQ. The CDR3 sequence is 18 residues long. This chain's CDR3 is CVSSLKTRTSGSPHEQYF. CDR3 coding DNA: TGCGTCAGCAGCCTAAAAACTCGGACTAGCGGGAGTCCCCACGAGCAGTACTTC.

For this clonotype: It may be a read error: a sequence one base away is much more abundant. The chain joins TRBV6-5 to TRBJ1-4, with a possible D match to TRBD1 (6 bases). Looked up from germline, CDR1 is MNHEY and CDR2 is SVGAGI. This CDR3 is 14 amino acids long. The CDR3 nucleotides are TGTGCCAGCAGTTACGGGACAACTAATGAAAATCTGTTTTTT. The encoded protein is CASSYGTTNENLFF.

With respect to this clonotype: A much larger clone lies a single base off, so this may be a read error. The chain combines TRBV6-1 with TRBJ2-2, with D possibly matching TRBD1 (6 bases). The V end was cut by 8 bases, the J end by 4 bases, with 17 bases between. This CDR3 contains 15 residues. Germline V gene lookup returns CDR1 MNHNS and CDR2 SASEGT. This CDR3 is CASGSGQRVTGELFF. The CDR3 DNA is TGTGCCAGCGGATCAGGACAGAGAGTCACCGGGGAGCTGTTTTTT.

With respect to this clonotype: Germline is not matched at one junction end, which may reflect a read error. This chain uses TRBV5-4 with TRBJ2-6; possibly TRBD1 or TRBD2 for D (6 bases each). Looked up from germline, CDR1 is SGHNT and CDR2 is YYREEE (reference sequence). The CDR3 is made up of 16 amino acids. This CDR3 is CASSDGGGRGANVLKF. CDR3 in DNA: TGTGCCAGCAGCGATGGTGGGGGGCGAGGGGCCAACGTCCTGAAGTTC. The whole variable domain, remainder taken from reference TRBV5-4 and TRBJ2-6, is ETGVTQSPTHLIKTRGQQVTLRCSSQSGHNTVSWYQQALGQGPQFIFQYYREEENGRGNFPPRFSGLQFPNYSSELNVNALELDDSALYLCASSDGGGRGANVLKFGAGSRLTVL.